These T cell receptor beta chains were read from a single sample in a study of tumor and adjacent non-tumor tissue in lung cancer. One entry per CDR3 protein results from TCRdb running MiXCR on the multiplex PCR reads. The table has 65,000 to 95,000 distinct CDR3 sequences, 75% to 90% seen once. Sequenced material: lung tumor tissue. Receptor source: a woman aged 45-65 years with non-small cell lung cancer. Both conserved end residues are part of each CDR3.

J: TRBJ2-3
V: TRBV20-1
CDR3: CSTKKEVDTQYF

J: TRBJ1-5
V: TRBV29-1
CDR3: CFTGEVNQPQHF

J: TRBJ2-2
V: TRBV6-5
CDR3: CASSYPRTGFTGELFF

J: TRBJ2-1
V: TRBV10-1
CDR3: CASSEELTGYNEQFF

J: TRBJ2-1
V: TRBV20-1
CDR3: CSARDWGGAGGKRYNEQFF

J: TRBJ2-2
V: TRBV28
CDR3: CTSRGWTGELFF

J: TRBJ2-5
V: TRBV6-2/TRBV6-3
CDR3: CASSYNYRQETTVPQETQYF

J: TRBJ1-4
V: TRBV28
CDR3: CASSSIGGQANENLLF

J: TRBJ2-5
V: TRBV4-1
CDR3: CASSQARRNDHETQYF

J: TRBJ2-7
V: TRBV20-1
CDR3: CSANRVDIYKQYF

J: TRBJ2-2
V: TRBV6-5
CDR3: CASNLRQFANTEELFF

J: TRBJ2-6
V: TRBV29-1
CDR3: CSVGTASGANVLTF

J: TRBJ2-3
V: TRBV24-1
CDR3: CATSDSDRTSTDTQYF

J: TRBJ2-7
V: TRBV20-1
CDR3: CSATSVHSYEQYF

J: TRBJ2-5
V: TRBV29-1
CDR3: CSVDRGHGKETQYF

J: TRBJ1-1
V: TRBV4-1
CDR3: CTSSQDCYRANTEVFF

J: TRBJ2-7
V: TRBV20-1
CDR3: CSDARTGNYEQYF

J: TRBJ2-1
V: TRBV20-1
CDR3: CSLVAPYSYNEQFF

J: TRBJ2-1
V: TRBV6-6
CDR3: CATAGTTDVSVHEQFF

J: TRBJ2-5
V: TRBV11-1
CDR3: CVRSSYRGPETQYF

J: TRBJ2-3
V: TRBV4-1
CDR3: CASSQSISGSSDTLYF

J: TRBJ2-3
V: TRBV5-1
CDR3: CASRRGQGFSDTQYF

J: TRBJ2-7
V: TRBV6-1
CDR3: CTSSEGRNYEQYF

J: TRBJ2-2
V: TRBV6-5
CDR3: CASSHVRQRGTGELYF

J: TRBJ2-7
V: TRBV1
CDR3: CTSIQDRHYEQYF

J: TRBJ2-7
V: TRBV20-1
CDR3: CSASQGAKKQYF

J: TRBJ1-5
V: TRBV6-1
CDR3: CATSTGSNQPQHF

J: TRBJ2-2
V: TRBV5-5
CDR3: CASSFKVSSGGRTGELFF

J: TRBJ2-3
V: TRBV20-1
CDR3: CSTRKLAGGTDTQYF

J: TRBJ2-1
V: TRBV6-6
CDR3: CVSSYGRVYDEQFF

J: TRBJ2-1
V: TRBV11-2
CDR3: CASSRMILAWHNEQFF